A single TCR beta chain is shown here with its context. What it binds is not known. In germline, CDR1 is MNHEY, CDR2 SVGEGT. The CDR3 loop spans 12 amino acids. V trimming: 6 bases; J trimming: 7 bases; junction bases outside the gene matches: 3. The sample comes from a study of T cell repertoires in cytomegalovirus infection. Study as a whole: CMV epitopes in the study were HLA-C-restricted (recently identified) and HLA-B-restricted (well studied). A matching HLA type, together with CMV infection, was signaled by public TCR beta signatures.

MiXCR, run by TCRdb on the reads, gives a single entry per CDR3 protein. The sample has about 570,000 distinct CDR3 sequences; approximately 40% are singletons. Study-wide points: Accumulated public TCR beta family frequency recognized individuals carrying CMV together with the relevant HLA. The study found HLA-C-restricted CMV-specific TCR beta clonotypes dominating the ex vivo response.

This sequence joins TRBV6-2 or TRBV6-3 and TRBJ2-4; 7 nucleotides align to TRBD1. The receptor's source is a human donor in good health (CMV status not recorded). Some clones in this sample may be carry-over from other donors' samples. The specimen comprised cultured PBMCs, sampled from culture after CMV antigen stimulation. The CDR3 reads CASSRRGNIQYF. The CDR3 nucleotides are TGTGCCAGCAGCCGCAGGGGGAACATTCAGTACTTC.